This T cell receptor (beta chain) was observed in a study of early T cells in non-severe SARS-CoV-2 infection. Each CDR3 protein gets one entry after TCRdb re-called the 5' RACE reads with MiXCR. The data show some 30,000 distinct CDR3 sequences, about 6% seen once. This clonotype is medium-sized within its sample. The sample consisted of whole blood. The clonotype comes from an adult who was a healthcare worker with PCR-confirmed SARS-CoV-2 infection or an uninfected control (not recorded which).

In DNA, the CDR3 is TGCAGTGCCGAACCAACAGGGAATTCCTACGAGCAGTACTTC. Its translation: CSAEPTGNSYEQYF. The gene calls are TRBV20-1 and TRBJ2-7, with TRBD1 as a possible D gene (6 bases). The CDR3 extends over 14 amino acids. In germline, CDR1 is DFQATT, CDR2 SNEGSKA (reference sequence). The germline V and J ends were trimmed by 6 bases and 1 base, with 16 bases remaining between them.